The next 12 T cell receptor beta chains were all read from a single sample in a study of identical twins. TCRdb analysed the 5' RACE reads with MiXCR anew, one entry per CDR3 protein. The table has some 460,000 distinct CDR3 sequences, 14% seen once. These same data were also listed under a study on yellow fever vaccine responses in identical twins.

Specimen: CD4+ T cells sorted from blood. The receptors come from a woman between 18 and 30 years old in good health.

The V and J genes are TRBV5-6 and TRBJ2-7; either TRBD1 or TRBD2 may supply D (5 bases each). The CDR3 has 15 amino acids. The V end was cut by 2 bases, the J end by 3 bases, with 15 bases between. The germline V gene encodes CDR1 SGHDT and CDR2 YYEEEE. CDR3 nucleotides: TGTGCCAGCAGCTTAAGAGGGGTACAGCGCTACGAGCAGTACTTC. The encoded protein is CASSLRGVQRYEQYF.

Many counts were recorded for this clonotype. CDR3 nucleotides: TGCGCCAGCAGCTTCGGGACTAGCGGGGATACGCAGTATTTT. Protein: CASSFGTSGDTQYF. The chain joins TRBV5-1 to TRBJ2-3; TRBD2 agrees at 12 bases. This CDR3 comprises 14 residues. J was trimmed by 6 bases and V by 2 bases; bases with no gene match: 1. Germline V gene data show CDR1 as SGHRS and CDR2 as YFSETQ.

The V gene is TRBV7-3, the J gene TRBJ2-7, with TRBD1 matching 7 bases. The V segment lost 1 base and the J segment 1 base; nucleotides outside the gene matches: 22. CDR1 is SGHTA and CDR2 is FQGTGA in the germline V gene. CDR3 length: 21 residues. CDR3 sequence: CASSLNPEGSPHRGPSYEQYF. Here the CDR3 DNA reads TGTGCCAGCAGCTTAAACCCCGAGGGGAGCCCTCACAGGGGCCCATCCTACGAGCAGTACTTC.

This clonotype showed up many times. The rearrangement links TRBV5-1 to TRBJ2-3, with 8 bases identical to TRBD2. In germline, CDR1 is SGHRS, CDR2 YFSETQ. V was clipped by 3 bases and J by 2 bases; unmatched bases: 8. This CDR3 spans 16 amino acids. The DNA for the CDR3 is TGCGCCAGCAGCTCGCCGGGACTAGGGTTCACAGATACGCAGTATTTT. This gives the protein CASSSPGLGFTDTQYF.

This clonotype was seen only a few times. The rearrangement uses TRBV10-3 and TRBJ2-6; 7 nucleotides align to TRBD1. The length of the CDR3 is 18 residues. With 0 bases clipped from V and 0 bases from J, the junction kept 5 bases outside the gene matches. Germline assignment: CDR1 ENHRY and CDR2 SYGVKD. The CDR3 nucleotides read TGTGCCATCAGTGAGTCGACAGGGATGGGCTCTGGGGCCAACGTCCTGACTTTC. It encodes CAISESTGMGSGANVLTF.

The chain is built from TRBV12-3 or TRBV12-4 and TRBJ2-7; no clear D. The CDR3 has 14 residues. V shed 3 bases and J shed 3 bases, with 12 bases lying between them. The CDR3 DNA sequence: TGTGCCAGCAGTTTTGCAGTAAGAGGCTACGAGCAGTACTTC. It yields the protein CASSFAVRGYEQYF.

The CDR3: CASGSGYEQFF. The DNA of the CDR3 is TGTGCTAGTGGTTCCGGGTATGAGCAGTTCTTC. The V and J genes are TRBV12-5 and TRBJ2-1; D not resolved. In germline, CDR1 is LGHNT, CDR2 FRNRAP. V gave up 4 bases and J gave up 8 bases, with 6 bases separating them. The CDR3 is 11 amino acids.

This clonotype was counted a few times. This chain links TRBV6-5 with TRBJ2-5, with D possibly matching TRBD1 (5 bases). This CDR3 contains 14 residues. The germline V and J ends were trimmed by 2 bases and 5 bases, with 12 bases remaining between them. Germline CDR1 reads MNHEY; CDR2 reads SVGAGI. The CDR3 loop is CASSYGRAIETQYF. The DNA for the CDR3 is TGTGCCAGCAGTTACGGCAGGGCCATTGAGACCCAGTACTTC.

This clonotype was counted many times. The CDR3 is CASSPTGRGGPDTQYF. The CDR3 DNA sequence: TGTGCCAGCAGTCCAACGGGACGGGGGGGACCAGATACGCAGTATTTT. The V and J genes are TRBV12-3 or TRBV12-4 and TRBJ2-3; 8 bases line up with TRBD2. The CDR3 loop spans 16 amino acids. J gave up 4 bases and V 5 bases, and 11 bases lay outside the gene matches.

The genes are TRBV5-1 and TRBJ2-2, with TRBD2 matching over 9 bases. The CDR3 runs to 15 residues. Germline V gene lookup returns CDR1 SGHRS and CDR2 YFSETQ. V shed 0 bases, J shed 7 bases, and the junction held 4 bases outside the gene matches. The CDR3 sequence: CASSLVSGSIGELFF. The CDR3, as DNA: TGCGCCAGCAGCTTGGTTAGCGGGAGTATCGGGGAGCTGTTTTTT. Using reference TRBV5-1 and TRBJ2-2 for the parts outside the CDR3, the full variable domain is KAGVTQTPRYLIKTRGQQVTLSCSPISGHRSVSWYQQTPGQGLQFLFEYFSETQRNKGNFPGRFSGRQFSNSRSEMNVSTLELGDSALYLCASSLVSGSIGELFFGEGSRLTVL.

The rearrangement joins TRBV11-2 to TRBJ2-4; D not certain. Germline V gene sequence: CDR1 SGHAT, CDR2 FQNNGV. This CDR3 is 11 amino acids long. The V gene lost 5 bases and the J gene lost 10 bases, with 9 bases spanning the gap. Written as DNA, the CDR3 is TGTGCCAGCAGCCCAAACACTATTCAGTACTTC. It codes for CASSPNTIQYF.

The V and J genes are TRBV6-2 or TRBV6-3 and TRBJ2-1; 11 bases fit TRBD2. Germline values: CDR1 MNHEY, CDR2 SVGEGT. CDR3 length: 17 amino acids. Germline trimming cut 2 bases from V and 4 bases from J; bases unmatched to any gene: 7. The CDR3 DNA reads TGTGCCAGCAGTTACGGGCTAGCGGGGGGACTTTACAATGAGCAGTTCTTC. It encodes CASSYGLAGGLYNEQFF.